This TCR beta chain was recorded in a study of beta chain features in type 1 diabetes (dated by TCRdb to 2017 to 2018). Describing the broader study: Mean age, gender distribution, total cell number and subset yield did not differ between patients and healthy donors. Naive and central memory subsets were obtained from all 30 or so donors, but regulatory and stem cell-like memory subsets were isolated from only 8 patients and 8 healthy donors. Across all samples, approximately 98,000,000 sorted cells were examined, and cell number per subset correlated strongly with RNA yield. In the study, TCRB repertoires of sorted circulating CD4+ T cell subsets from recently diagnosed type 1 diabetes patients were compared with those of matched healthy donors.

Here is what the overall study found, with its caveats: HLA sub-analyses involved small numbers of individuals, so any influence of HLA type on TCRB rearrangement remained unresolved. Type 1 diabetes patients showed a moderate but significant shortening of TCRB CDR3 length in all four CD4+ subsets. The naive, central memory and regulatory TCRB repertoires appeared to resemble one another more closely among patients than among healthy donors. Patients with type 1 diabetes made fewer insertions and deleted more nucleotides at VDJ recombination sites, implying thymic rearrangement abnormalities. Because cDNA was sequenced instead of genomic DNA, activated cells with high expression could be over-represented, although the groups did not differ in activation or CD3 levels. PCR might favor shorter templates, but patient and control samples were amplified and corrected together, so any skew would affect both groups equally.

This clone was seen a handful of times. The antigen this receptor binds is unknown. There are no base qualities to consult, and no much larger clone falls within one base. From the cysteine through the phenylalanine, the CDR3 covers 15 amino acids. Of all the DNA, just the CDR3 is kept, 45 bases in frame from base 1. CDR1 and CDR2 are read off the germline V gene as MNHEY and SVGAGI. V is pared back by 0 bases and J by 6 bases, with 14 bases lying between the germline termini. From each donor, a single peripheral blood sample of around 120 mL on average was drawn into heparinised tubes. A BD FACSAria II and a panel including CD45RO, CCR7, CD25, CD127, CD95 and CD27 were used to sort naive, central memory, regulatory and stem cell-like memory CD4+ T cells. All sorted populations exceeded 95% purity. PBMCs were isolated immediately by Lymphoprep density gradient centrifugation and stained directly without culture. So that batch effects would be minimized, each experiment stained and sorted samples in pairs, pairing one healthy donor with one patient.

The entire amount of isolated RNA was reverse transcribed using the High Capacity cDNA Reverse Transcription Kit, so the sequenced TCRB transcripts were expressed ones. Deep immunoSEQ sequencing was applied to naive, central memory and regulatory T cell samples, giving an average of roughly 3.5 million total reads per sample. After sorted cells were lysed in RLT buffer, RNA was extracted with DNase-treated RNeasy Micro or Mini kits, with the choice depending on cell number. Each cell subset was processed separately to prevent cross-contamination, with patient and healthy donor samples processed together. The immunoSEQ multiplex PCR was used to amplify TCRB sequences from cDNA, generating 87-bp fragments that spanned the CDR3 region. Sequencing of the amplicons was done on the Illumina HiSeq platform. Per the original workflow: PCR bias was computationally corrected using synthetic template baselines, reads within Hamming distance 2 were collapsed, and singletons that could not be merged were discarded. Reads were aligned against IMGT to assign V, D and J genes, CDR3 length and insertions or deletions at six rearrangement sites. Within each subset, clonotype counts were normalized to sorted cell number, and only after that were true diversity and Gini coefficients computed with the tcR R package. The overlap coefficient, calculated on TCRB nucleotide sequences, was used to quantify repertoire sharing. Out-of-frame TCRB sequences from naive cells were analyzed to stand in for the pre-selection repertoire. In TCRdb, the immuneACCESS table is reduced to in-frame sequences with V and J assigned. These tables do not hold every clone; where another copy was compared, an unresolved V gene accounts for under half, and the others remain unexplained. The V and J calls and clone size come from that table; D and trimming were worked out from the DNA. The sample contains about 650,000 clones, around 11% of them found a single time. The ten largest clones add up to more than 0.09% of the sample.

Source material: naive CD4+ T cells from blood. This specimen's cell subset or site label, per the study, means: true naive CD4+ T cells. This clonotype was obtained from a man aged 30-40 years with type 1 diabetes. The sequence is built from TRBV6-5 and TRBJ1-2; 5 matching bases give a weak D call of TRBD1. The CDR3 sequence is CASSYSGQGIDGYTF. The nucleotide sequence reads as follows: TGTGCCAGCAGTTACTCCGGGCAGGGTATCGATGGCTACACCTTC.